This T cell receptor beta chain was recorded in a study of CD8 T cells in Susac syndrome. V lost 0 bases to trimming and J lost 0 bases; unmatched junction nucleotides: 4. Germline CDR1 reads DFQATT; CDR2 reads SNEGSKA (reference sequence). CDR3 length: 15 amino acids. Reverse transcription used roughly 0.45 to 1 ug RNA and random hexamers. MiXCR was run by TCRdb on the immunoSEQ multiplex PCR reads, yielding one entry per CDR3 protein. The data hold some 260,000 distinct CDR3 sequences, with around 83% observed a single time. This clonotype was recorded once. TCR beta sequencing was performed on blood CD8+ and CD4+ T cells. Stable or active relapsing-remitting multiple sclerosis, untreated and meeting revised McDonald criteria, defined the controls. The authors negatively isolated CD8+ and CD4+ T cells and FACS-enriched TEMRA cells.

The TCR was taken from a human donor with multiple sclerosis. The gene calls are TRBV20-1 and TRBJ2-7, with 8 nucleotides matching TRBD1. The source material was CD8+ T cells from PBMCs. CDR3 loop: CSARDRTGSSYEQYF. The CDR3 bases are TGCAGTGCTAGAGATAGGACAGGGAGCTCCTACGAGCAGTACTTC.